Following are 9 T cell receptor beta chains from one sample sequenced in a study of blood T cell repertoires in COVID-19. The data were produced by immunoSEQ multiplex PCR, yet TCRdb's version contains in-frame clones alone and is incomplete. The sample gives around 200,000 clones, about 88% of which show up once; 2.5% to 3.5% is in the top ten. The material sequenced was peripheral blood. The receptors were gathered from a man aged 35-49 years with active or convalescent COVID-19.

V gene TRBV28 combines with J gene TRBJ1-1, with D possibly matching TRBD1 (5 bases). The length of the CDR3 is 12 residues. CDR1 is MDHEN and CDR2 is SYDVKM in the germline V gene. V shed 2 bases and J shed 10 bases, with 11 bases lying between them. CDR3 region: CASSLVAGGAFF. In DNA, the CDR3 is TGTGCCAGCAGTTTAGTGGCCGGGGGAGCTTTCTTT.

As regards this clone: The sample contains more than one DNA sequence encoding this CDR3. The chain links TRBV9 to TRBJ1-2; D possibly corresponds to TRBD1 (5 bases). The V gene lost 0 bases and the J gene lost 8 bases, with 17 bases spanning the gap. The CDR3 contains 15 residues. CDR1 and CDR2 from the germline V gene are SGDLS and YYNGEE. CDR3 sequence (DNA): TGTGCCAGCAGCGTAGCTGGGCGGGGCGGGGGGGGCTACACCTTC. Its translation is CASSVAGRGGGGYTF.

The chain joins TRBV19 to TRBJ1-4, with D hard to call. Deletions cut 4 bases from V and 3 bases from J, with 9 bases between. The CDR3 totals 14 residues. CDR1 LNHDA and CDR2 SQIVND come from the germline V gene (reference sequence). The CDR3 spells CASSTGPSNEKLFF. In DNA form, the CDR3 reads TGTGCCAGTAGTACTGGGCCTTCTAATGAAAAACTGTTTTTT.

The rearrangement uses TRBV5-1 and TRBJ1-4, with D unresolved. The CDR3 loop spans 14 amino acids. Germline V gene lookup returns CDR1 SGHRS and CDR2 YFSETQ. V was shortened by 0 bases and J by 7 bases, with 10 bases between the two germline ends. The CDR3 is CASSLVGLGEKLFF. Here the CDR3 DNA reads TGCGCCAGCAGCTTGGTTGGACTGGGTGAAAAACTGTTTTTT. The full variable domain, in which reference TRBV5-1 and TRBJ1-4 provide the parts outside the CDR3, is KAGVTQTPRYLIKTRGQQVTLSCSPISGHRSVSWYQQTPGQGLQFLFEYFSETQRNKGNFPGRFSGRQFSNSRSEMNVSTLELGDSALYLCASSLVGLGEKLFFGSGTQLSVL.

This chain links TRBV7-9 with TRBJ1-2; 7 bases are shared with TRBD1. The V gene's germline CDR1 is SEHNR and CDR2 FQNEAQ (reference sequence). After removal of 9 bases from V and 5 bases from J, the junction contained 9 bases not matched to a gene. The CDR3 covers 13 residues. The CDR3 DNA sequence: TGTGCCAGTACCCTACCAGGGGGATATGGCTACACCTTC. Amino acid sequence: CASTLPGGYGYTF.

V is TRBV19 and J is TRBJ2-7; D uncertain. V was cut by 4 bases and J by 3 bases, with 13 bases left in between. The CDR3 has 14 amino acids. Germline V gene lookup returns CDR1 LNHDA and CDR2 SQIVND (reference sequence). The CDR3 region has the DNA TGTGCCAGTAGTAAGAGAGGAGTGGGCTACGAGCAGTACTTC. Protein: CASSKRGVGYEQYF.

This chain joins TRBV5-4 and TRBJ2-2, with 13 bases fitting TRBD2. The CDR3 extends over 16 amino acids. J lost 5 bases, V lost 2 bases, and 3 bases had no gene match. CDR1 and CDR2 from the germline V gene are SGHNT and YYREEE (reference sequence). CDR3 protein: CASSLLAGGPTGELFF. The CDR3 DNA reads TGTGCCAGCAGCTTACTAGCGGGGGGGCCGACCGGGGAGCTGTTTTTT.

V is TRBV5-1 and J is TRBJ1-1, with TRBD1 matching over 9 bases. V trimming: 5 bases; J trimming: 5 bases; junction bases outside the gene matches: 10. The length of the CDR3 is 15 residues. Germline V lookup: CDR1 SGHRS, CDR2 YFSETQ. CDR3 protein: CASRVRDRENTEAFF. In DNA, the CDR3 is TGCGCCAGCAGGGTCCGGGACAGGGAAAATACTGAAGCTTTCTTT.

This chain connects TRBV9 to TRBJ1-4, with D perhaps TRBD1 (5 bases). Trimming took off 0 bases at V and 4 bases at J, with 19 bases between the two ends. Germline CDR1 SGDLS, CDR2 YYNGEE. This CDR3 region has 18 residues. The CDR3 region has the DNA TGTGCCAGCAGCGTAGGGTTACTTTTCAGGGCCGATAATGAAAAACTGTTTTTT. As protein: CASSVGLLFRADNEKLFF.